Listed below are T cell receptor beta chains from one sample, sequenced in a study of shared clonotypes between healthy human individuals. TCRdb's copy holds only in-frame clones and misses some; the assay was immunoSEQ multiplex PCR. The sample holds some 2,500,000 clones, about 90% seen once. Sequencing input: naive CD4+ T cells from PBMCs. Receptor source: a man between 18 and 35 years old in good health. Some clones in this sample may be carry-over from other donors' samples. CDR3s include the opening cysteine and the closing phenylalanine or tryptophan.

v_gene	j_gene	len	CDR3aa
TRBV5-1	TRBJ2-5	15	CASSLGAGRQETQYF
TRBV2	TRBJ2-1	15	CASSLERKPYNEQFF
TRBV5-1	TRBJ1-1	14	CASSLGPAGPAAFF
TRBV5-1	TRBJ2-1	16	CASSSSRTSGTNEQFF
TRBV18	TRBJ1-5	13	CASSPYGDQPQHF
TRBV29-1	TRBJ2-3	15	CSVVPSVGSTDTQYF
TRBV7-9	TRBJ2-7	16	CASSPPSGRAGGEQYF
TRBV5-1	TRBJ1-4	16	CASSPSDGKVGEKLFF
TRBV18	TRBJ2-3	16	CASSSAEGGTADTQYF
TRBV15	TRBJ2-7	15	CATSRERQGGYEQYF
TRBV5-1	TRBJ2-7	14	CASSFGTGEYEQYF
TRBV30	TRBJ1-6	14	CAWSSPSGLSPLHF
TRBV19	TRBJ2-3	16	CASSSLDRVSTDTQYF
TRBV7-9	TRBJ2-1	14	CASSLRDLYNEQFF
TRBV7-3	TRBJ2-5	16	CASSLKGTGGWETQYF
TRBV6-5	TRBJ1-2	13	CASTMTGGPGYTF
TRBV28	TRBJ1-2	14	CASSFYRLNYGYTF
TRBV4-2	TRBJ2-1	17	CASSQDGTSGTYNEQFF
TRBV5-6	TRBJ2-3	14	CASSLSADTDTQYF
TRBV7-9	TRBJ2-1	13	CASSLGLYNEQFF
TRBV29-1	TRBJ2-2	14	CSVRSGGYTGELFF
TRBV6-1	TRBJ1-2	18	CASSELLVGQGRKRGYTF
TRBV7-9	TRBJ1-2	13	CASSLNSNYGYTF
TRBV6-4	TRBJ1-5	13	CASSSTWDQPQHF
TRBV9	TRBJ2-2	17	CASSVGRDRGVSGELFF
TRBV18	TRBJ2-7	15	CASSPNRVGGYEQYF
TRBV19	TRBJ2-5	14	CASSLQQGRETQYF
TRBV5-1	TRBJ2-5	13	CASSGQGPETQYF
TRBV15	TRBJ2-7	14	CATSRVSRVDEQYF
TRBV28	TRBJ2-1	14	CASSLQGAGSEQFF
TRBV7-3	TRBJ1-1	15	CASSLLGTGNTEAFF
TRBV10-1	TRBJ2-7	14	CASRAGTEIYEQYF
TRBV21-1	TRBJ1-2	16	CASSNLPGAHDYGYTF
TRBV29-1	TRBJ2-7	18	CSVLHPGLAGGPDSEQYF
TRBV19	TRBJ1-1	13	CASSITSGAEAFF
TRBV7-9	TRBJ2-7	14	CASSLRDTNYEQYF
TRBV7-3	TRBJ2-6	16	CASSLIVGSGANVLTF
TRBV11-1	TRBJ2-7	14	CASSLRLAGGEQYF
TRBV7-3	TRBJ2-1	16	CASSLFGTGANNEQFF
TRBV2	TRBJ2-2	16	CASSLRSGSGTGELFF
TRBV28	TRBJ2-2	14	CASSDRVNTGELFF
TRBV2	TRBJ2-3	16	CASRPSRTSLGDTQYF
TRBV7-2	TRBJ2-5	14	CASTSGRTQETQYF
TRBV5-1	TRBJ2-7	13	CASSLDRDYEQYF
TRBV5-4	TRBJ2-7	13	CASSLADGYEQYF
TRBV23-1	TRBJ2-7	10	CASAIHGQYF
TRBV7-6	TRBJ2-1	13	CASSFSGNNEQFF
TRBV5-1	TRBJ2-7	13	CASRAGTGAEQYF
TRBV9	TRBJ1-3	16	CASSSRTGLSGNTIYF
TRBV18	TRBJ2-7	14	CASSGRQGHYEQYF
TRBV2	TRBJ1-5	14	CASSDRGRNQPQHF
TRBV15	TRBJ1-5	17	CATSRDPTGTSNQPQHF
TRBV5-4	TRBJ2-5	15	CASSSTTERQETQYF
TRBV4-2	TRBJ2-7	14	CASSQGEGRYEQYF